This entry describes one T cell receptor (beta chain). This clonotype was counted at least ten times. Its antigen has not been determined. The record has no base qualities; no much larger clone is one base away. This record belongs to a study of regulatory T cells in long-lasting Graves disease (dated by TCRdb to 2020 to 2023). Looking at the study overall: Patients with newly diagnosed Graves' disease had been on antithyroid drugs for under 3 months. Peripheral blood TCR sequencing and RNA sequencing compared persistent Graves' disease patients with newly diagnosed Graves' disease patients. The study was conducted in China and was registered as a clinical trial. TCR sequencing covered around 13 persistent and approximately 20 newly diagnosed Graves' disease patients, about 35 samples in total.

The time point label corresponds to: newly diagnosed GD, antithyroid drugs for less than 3 months. For both TCR sequencing and RNA sequencing, RNA was extracted from PBMCs using TRIzol. The diagnosis of Graves' disease was made according to American Thyroid Association guidelines. Patients for the study were recruited at an endocrinology department in Xi'an, China. From each patient, approximately 10 milliliters of peripheral blood was collected into an EDTA anticoagulant tube. Ficoll Paque Plus density gradient separation was used to isolate PBMCs, and no further T cell sorting was performed. An Agilent 2100 Bioanalyzer and agarose gel were used to check RNA quality, while a NanoDrop 2000 measured RNA concentration. Receptor libraries were prepared by multiplex PCR. The sample was run on an Illumina HiSeq 4000. iRepertoire HTBI primers and Arm-PCR amplification of CDR3 regions were used to construct TCR beta libraries. Before sequencing, the PCR products went through gel purification. The study's processing was this. A total of around 66 TRBV and 14 TRBJ segments were identified across samples and were used for gene usage analysis of CDR3 amino acid clonotypes. COPE and FqMerger were used to merge the filtered high-quality paired reads into contigs. Contigs were aligned with BLAST to IMGT TRBV, TRBD and TRBJ reference genes, and CDR3 was defined per IMGT. Any clonotype with a frequency above 0.1% was counted as a highly expanded clone. Repertoire diversity was measured by Shannon entropy, and V-J evenness by the Gini coefficient. Clonotypes shared by more than one individual were considered public. Using fastp trimming at Q25 and MiXCR clonotype assembly, TCRdb reanalyzed the public sequencing data and kept in-frame beta chains. Duplicate CDR3 protein sequences are folded into a single record with the most common DNA and genes. TCRdb, rather than the study authors, made the V and J calls. The sample data list about 520,000 distinct CDR3 sequences, and around 12% of these were observed just once. The ten largest clonotypes hold around 9.3% of the sample.

General findings and caveats noted by the study authors: TRBV28, TRBJ1-2 and TRBJ2-5 were preferentially used in persistent disease, while TRBV20-1 and TRBJ2-1 were favored in newly diagnosed disease. Only peripheral blood was studied, because thyroid tissue, the primary lesion, was inaccessible. More public clonotypes were shared among persistent patients (roughly 3,000) than among newly diagnosed patients (just under 1,000). The authors acknowledged the small sample size as a limitation that may reduce accuracy. Persistent Graves' disease patients showed lower TCR Shannon entropy and fewer highly expanded clones than newly diagnosed patients, suggesting clonal expansion. Only the TCR beta chain was sequenced and analyzed.

V and J are trimmed by 7 bases and 7 bases, and the gene matches miss 8 bases of the junction. The CDR3 has 14 amino acids, counting the end cysteine and phenylalanine. The entry retains the CDR3 DNA only, 42 bases that are in frame from base 1. These data were also filed under a second study, of T cells in Graves' hyperthyroidism and ophthalmopathy. From the second report: Stable Graves' hyperthyroidism was defined as no progression to ophthalmopathy during 18 months of follow-up. The hyperthyroidism patients were between 18 and 65 years old and newly diagnosed, with a disease duration of less than 2 months. The study excluded patients with uncontrolled infections, other autoimmune diseases, pregnancy or lactation. Clinical symptoms, serum thyroxine and TRAb, thyroid ultrasound, and orbital computed tomography formed the basis for the diagnoses. A first-round RT-PCR of the TCR CDR3 used the HTBI primer set with the Qiagen OneStep RT-PCR kit. Most expanded thyroid clonotypes (frequency above 0.001) were also detected in blood, suggesting blood repertoires may reflect thyroid immune responses. A model built on a 13 V-J signature distinguished ophthalmopathy from stable hyperthyroidism, reaching about 88% sensitivity and under 84% specificity in cross-validation and 80%/75% in testing. In validation, progression to ophthalmopathy was predicted by the model with 70.59% sensitivity and under 85% specificity, a median of roughly six months before onset. A discovery cohort of about 95 patients, about 40 with Graves' ophthalmopathy and about 58 with stable Graves' hyperthyroidism, was used to find distinguishing TCR V-J signatures. An independent validation cohort of under 20 hyperthyroidism patients and 17 patients who later progressed to ophthalmopathy tested prospective prediction of ophthalmopathy. The approximately 90 discovery patients were divided at random into training and test sets in a 7:3 ratio. The study also compared thyroid tissue and blood T-cell repertoires from more than five Graves' hyperthyroidism patients. Following sampling, methimazole starting at 30 mg daily was given to hyperthyroidism patients, and high-dose intravenous methylprednisolone was given to ophthalmopathy patients. Libraries were constructed in a second round of multiplex PCR, after which size selection and purification were carried out. Libraries were sequenced paired-end with 100 bp reads on an Illumina HiSeq2000. SOAPnuke was used to process the raw data, removing reads that contained adapters or uncalled bases, had a mean Phred below 15, or lacked an exact match to the constant primer or identifier. COPE v1.2.5 was used to merge the high-quality paired reads, and each unique nucleotide sequence was defined as a clonotype. MiTCR v1.1 was used to align clonotypes to the IMGT TRBV, TRBD and TRBJ reference segments. The analysis was restricted to V-J combinations with a frequency above 0.0001, which together covered roughly 99% of the repertoires. The TCS score was defined as F50 (clonal expansion) divided by E x V (chaos), with BLOSUM62-based TCRdist calculated between CDR3 peptides within each V-J. Welch's t-statistics and random forest reduced fewer than 550 V-J features to fewer than 15, which were used in a naive Bayes classifier (R e1071). Sample size was not statistically predetermined, and blinding of investigators to group allocation was not performed. TCR Vbeta CDR3 sequencing of around 130 peripheral blood samples (43 ophthalmopathy, roughly 72 hyperthyroidism and roughly 17 progressor patients) is reported in the paper.

The chain was built from TRBV12-3 or TRBV12-4 and TRBJ2-7; 12 central bases correspond to TRBD1. This specimen consisted of peripheral blood mononuclear cells (PBMCs), obtained at new diagnosis, from a patient treated with antithyroid drugs. This clonotype was obtained from a woman aged 25-40 years with Graves disease. Donor details come from another sample of the same person, matched by shared clones. Here the CDR3 is given as CASNFGTGGNEQYF. The nucleotide sequence is TGTGCCAGCAATTTCGGGACAGGGGGCAATGAGCAGTACTTC.